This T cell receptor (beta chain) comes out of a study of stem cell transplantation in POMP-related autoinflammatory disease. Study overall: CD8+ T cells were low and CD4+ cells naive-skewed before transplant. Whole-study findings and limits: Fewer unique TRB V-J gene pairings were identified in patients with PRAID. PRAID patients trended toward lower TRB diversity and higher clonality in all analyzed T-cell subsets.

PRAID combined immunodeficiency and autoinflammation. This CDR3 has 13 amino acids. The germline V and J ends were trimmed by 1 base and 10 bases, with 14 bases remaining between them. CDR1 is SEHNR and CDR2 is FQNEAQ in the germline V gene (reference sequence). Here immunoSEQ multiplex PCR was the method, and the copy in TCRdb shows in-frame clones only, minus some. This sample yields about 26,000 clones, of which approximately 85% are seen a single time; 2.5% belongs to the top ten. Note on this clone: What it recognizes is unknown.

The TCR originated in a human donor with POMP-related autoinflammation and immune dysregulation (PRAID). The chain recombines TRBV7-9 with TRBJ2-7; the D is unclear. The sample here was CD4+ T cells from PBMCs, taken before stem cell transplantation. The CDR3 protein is CASSLGTVRQQYF. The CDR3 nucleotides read TGTGCCAGCAGCTTAGGCACCGTTAGGCAACAGTACTTC. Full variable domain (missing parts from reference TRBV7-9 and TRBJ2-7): DTGVSQNPRHKITKRGQNVTFRCDPISEHNRLYWYRQTLGQGPEFLTYFQNEAQLEKSRLLSDRFSAERPKGSFSTLEIQRTEQGDSAMYLCASSLGTVRQQYFGPGTRLTVT.